The 16 T cell receptor beta chains presented below share a single source sample, sequenced in a study of blood T cell repertoires in COVID-19. Sequencing used immunoSEQ multiplex PCR; TCRdb keeps in-frame clones, though not all of them. Of almost 250,000 clones in the sample, 75% to 90% are singletons; the top ten hold approximately 4.2%. The sequenced sample was PBMCs or T cells enriched from blood (not recorded which). Receptors originate from a woman aged 25 to 39 who had recovered from COVID-19.

For this clone: The same CDR3 also results from other DNA sequences found in this sample. The V call is TRBV19, the J call TRBJ2-1, with 8 bases matching TRBD2. CDR3 length: 15 residues. Germline trimming cut 6 bases from V and 0 bases from J; bases unmatched to any gene: 4. In germline, CDR1 is LNHDA, CDR2 SQIVND (reference sequence). For the CDR3, the DNA is TGTGCCAGTAGAACTAGCGGCCCCTCCTACAATGAGCAGTTCTTC. It yields the protein CASRTSGPSYNEQFF.

The chain has TRBV5-1 and TRBJ2-7; D ambiguous. CDR3 size: 15 residues. Looked up from germline, CDR1 is SGHRS and CDR2 is YFSETQ. V was pared by 0 bases and J by 2 bases, with 12 bases between. CDR3 DNA sequence: TGCGCCAGCAGCTTGGTCCCTGAAAACACCTACGAGCAGTACTTC. Protein: CASSLVPENTYEQYF.

This chain uses TRBV30 with TRBJ1-6, with D perhaps TRBD1 (6 bases). Trimming pared 2 bases from V and 6 bases from J, leaving 11 bases between. The CDR3 consists of 14 residues. Germline lookup yields CDR1 GTSNPN and CDR2 SVGIG (reference sequence). As DNA, the CDR3 is TGTGCCTGGAGTACAGGACAGAGTAATTCACCCCTCCACTTT. Translated, it gives CAWSTGQSNSPLHF.

J is TRBJ2-2 and V is TRBV5-1, with D uncertain. Trimming cost V 0 bases and J 2 bases, with 5 bases left between them. The germline CDR1 and CDR2 sequences are SGHRS and YFSETQ. The CDR3 spans 14 residues. In DNA form, the CDR3 reads TGCGCCAGCAGCTTGGTAGCCAACACCGGGGAGCTGTTTTTT. Translated, it gives CASSLVANTGELFF.

V usage is TRBV3-1 (or the pseudogene TRBV3-2) and J usage is TRBJ1-6; TRBD1 matches at 8 bases. Trimming removed 5 bases from V and 9 bases from J; junction bases left unmatched: 12. Germline V gives CDR1 LGHDT, CDR2 YNNKEL (reference sequence). The CDR3 totals 16 residues. This CDR3 is CASSYTPPDRGSPLHF. CDR3 DNA: TGTGCCAGCAGCTACACCCCCCCTGACAGGGGTTCACCCCTCCACTTT.

The V gene is TRBV9, the J gene TRBJ2-7; TRBD2 matches 8 bases. V was pared by 8 bases and J by 7 bases, with 14 bases of the junction left unmatched. Germline V gene sequence: CDR1 SGDLS, CDR2 YYNGEE. CDR3 length: 14 amino acids. CDR3: CASGSAGVPAEQYF. The CDR3 DNA sequence: TGTGCCAGTGGTTCAGCGGGGGTTCCCGCTGAGCAGTACTTC. Full variable domain (missing parts from reference TRBV9 and TRBJ2-7): DSGVTQTPKHLITATGQRVTLRCSPRSGDLSVYWYQQSLDQGLQFLIQYYNGEERAKGNILERFSAQQFPDLHSELNLSSLELGDSALYFCASGSAGVPAEQYFGPGTRLTVT.

This chain connects TRBV7-2 to TRBJ1-2, with TRBD1 as a possible D gene (5 bases). Trimming shortened V by 4 bases and J by 7 bases, and 16 bases separated the two germline ends. The CDR3 totals 14 residues. Germline lookup yields CDR1 SGHTA and CDR2 FQGNSA. The CDR3 DNA follows: TGTGCCAGCAGCTCGGGGCGGGGAATGGGTGGCTACACCTTC. Amino acids: CASSSGRGMGGYTF.

This chain uses TRBV19 with TRBJ2-2, with D perhaps TRBD1 (5 bases). Deletions cut 3 bases from V and 4 bases from J, with 12 bases between. CDR3 length: 15 amino acids. The germline V gene has CDR1 LNHDA and CDR2 SQIVND (reference sequence). The CDR3 protein is CASSMGQASTGELFF. For the CDR3, the DNA is TGTGCCAGTAGTATGGGGCAGGCCTCCACCGGGGAGCTGTTTTTT. Using reference TRBV19 and TRBJ2-2 for the parts outside the CDR3, the full variable domain is DGGITQSPKYLFRKEGQNVTLSCEQNLNHDAMYWYRQDPGQGLRLIYYSQIVNDFQKGDIAEGYSVSREKKESFPLTVTSAQKNPTAFYLCASSMGQASTGELFFGEGSRLTVL.

In its sample, this clone was seen once. The CDR3, as DNA: TGTGCCAGCAGCTTAGCGAGATTCGGGACAGGGGCGATCAATGAGCAGTTCTTC. It encodes CASSLARFGTGAINEQFF. This chain uses TRBV7-9 with TRBJ2-1; TRBD1 matches at 10 bases. The CDR3 consists of 18 residues. J was trimmed by 6 bases and V by 0 bases; bases with no gene match: 11. Germline loops: CDR1 SEHNR, CDR2 FQNEAQ (reference sequence). Filled out from reference TRBV7-9 and TRBJ2-1, the complete variable domain reads DTGVSQNPRHKITKRGQNVTFRCDPISEHNRLYWYRQTLGQGPEFLTYFQNEAQLEKSRLLSDRFSAERPKGSFSTLEIQRTEQGDSAMYLCASSLARFGTGAINEQFFGPGTRLTVL.

The chain links TRBV4-3 to TRBJ1-3; D is unclear. Trimming removed 0 bases at V and 2 bases at J, with 14 bases between. The CDR3 length is 17 residues. CDR1 and CDR2 from the germline V gene are LGHNA and YSLEER. CDR3 loop: CASSQDLGGSTGNTIYF. CDR3 DNA sequence: TGCGCCAGCAGCCAAGATCTTGGAGGGTCTACTGGAAACACCATATATTTT.

V and J are TRBV30 and TRBJ1-2, with D uncertain. V was trimmed by 0 bases and J by 3 bases, leaving 20 bases between them. Germline values: CDR1 GTSNPN, CDR2 SVGIG (reference sequence). CDR3 length equals 17 residues. CDR3 protein: CAWSVASLRVLDYGYTF. CDR3 coding DNA: TGTGCCTGGAGTGTAGCCTCTCTCCGGGTTTTAGACTATGGCTACACCTTC.

This chain uses TRBV6-5 with TRBJ1-1; tentative D call: TRBD1 (5 bases). Trimming took 8 bases from V and 4 from J, leaving 11 bases between them. The germline V gene encodes CDR1 MNHEY and CDR2 SVGAGI. This CDR3 comprises 12 residues. The CDR3 protein is CASGADSTEAFF. DNA for the CDR3: TGTGCCAGCGGGGCGGATAGCACTGAAGCTTTCTTT.

This clone has only a few counts. Different DNA sequences within this sample yield the same CDR3. The J gene is TRBJ1-5, the V gene TRBV19; 8 bases agree with TRBD1. Trimming removed 4 bases from V and 4 bases from J; junction bases left unmatched: 0. The CDR3 runs 13 residues. Germline V lookup: CDR1 LNHDA, CDR2 SQIVND (reference sequence). The CDR3 loop reads CASSRQGNQPQHF. The CDR3 DNA sequence: TGTGCCAGTAGTAGACAGGGGAATCAGCCCCAGCATTTT.

V usage is TRBV7-2 and J usage is TRBJ1-4, with 9 bases fitting TRBD1. V lost 5 bases to trimming and J lost 6 bases; unmatched junction nucleotides: 7. The CDR3 loop spans 15 amino acids. Germline V gene data show CDR1 as SGHTA and CDR2 as FQGNSA. CDR3 loop: CASSPYRDRDEKLFF. CDR3 sequence (DNA): TGTGCCAGCAGCCCCTACCGGGACAGGGATGAAAAACTGTTTTTT.

V usage is TRBV9 and J usage is TRBJ2-1; 12 positions match TRBD1. The CDR3 is 17 residues long. J lost 9 bases, V lost 3 bases, and 13 bases had no gene match. Per germline, CDR1 SGDLS and CDR2 YYNGEE. The CDR3 loop is CASSARLGDRGLGEQFF. CDR3 sequence (DNA): TGTGCCAGCAGCGCTCGACTCGGGGACAGGGGGCTTGGTGAGCAGTTCTTC.

The rearrangement uses TRBV19 and TRBJ2-6; no reliable D call. The ends were cut back, 3 bases at V and 0 bases at J, with 6 bases in the middle. Germline V CDR1 and CDR2: LNHDA, SQIVND (reference sequence). The CDR3 has 15 residues. The CDR3 loop reads CASSMAGSGANVLTF. Written as DNA, the CDR3 is TGTGCCAGTAGTATGGCAGGCTCTGGGGCCAACGTCCTGACTTTC.